This paragraph reports one TCR beta chain. Its antigen is not known. Germline V gives CDR1 WSHSY, CDR2 SAAADI. This CDR3 spans 13 amino acids. J lost 1 base, V lost 7 bases, and 1 base had no gene match. The source of the sample is a study of blood T cells in healthy people across ages. Study results and limitations: A conclusive naive versus antigen-experienced comparison was prevented by the unsorted PBMCs.

Using a J-beta primer mix together with a sample-barcoded 5' primer, a second PCR was run for about 6 to 12 cycles. TCRdb re-called the 5' RACE reads with MiXCR, one entry per CDR3 protein. The sample carries about 650,000 distinct CDR3 sequences, over 40% recorded once. The sequenced material came from blood. The V call is TRBV10-2, the J call TRBJ2-3, with 8 bases identical to TRBD1. This sequence originates from a woman aged 80 or over in good health. The CDR3: CASKGQGTDTQYF. Written as DNA, the CDR3 is TGCGCCAGCAAGGGACAGGGCACAGATACGCAGTATTTT.